Sequencing of this TCR beta chain was carried out in a study of CD8+CD57+ T cells in acquired aplastic anemia. General study results and limits: Between the patient and control groups, CD8+ Simpson's diversity did not differ significantly. Patients and controls were found to share twenty-nine CD8+ CDR3 sequences.

For this clonotype: What it binds is unknown.

Before being chosen for sequencing, patients had shown CD8+CD57+ cell expansion by flow cytometry. With no exception, the patients had severe acquired aplastic anemia. When blood sampling took place, the patients had received no therapy. TCR beta VDJ and CDR3 profiles were obtained from a genomic DNA template. TCRdb processed the reads anew with MiXCR; each CDR3 protein has one entry. Counted here are about 180,000 distinct CDR3 sequences, almost 50% occurring once; the ten biggest clones make up 10% to 15%. The source material was sorted CD4+, CD8+, or CD8+CD57+ T cells (not recorded which) from PBMCs. This TCR derives from a human donor with aplastic anemia.

DNA of the CDR3: TGTGCCACGAACAGGATCGGTGAGCAGTTCTTC. Its protein is CATNRIGEQFF. This chain uses TRBV19 with TRBJ2-1, with D possibly being TRBD1 (5 bases). The CDR3 has 11 residues. Germline CDR1 LNHDA, CDR2 SQIVND (reference sequence). Trimming pared 10 bases from V and 9 bases from J, leaving 13 bases between.